A selection of T cell receptor beta chains follows, all from one sample in a study of beta chain features in type 1 diabetes. Using immunoSEQ multiplex PCR, the repertoire was profiled, and TCRdb retains in-frame clones only, with some absent. The sample has some 350,000 clones, roughly 12% seen once. The sequenced sample consisted of naive CD4+ T cells from blood. Receptors were obtained from a woman aged 18-30 years with type 1 diabetes. Both conserved end residues are part of each CDR3. Each record gives: CDR3 DNA, CDR3 protein, J gene, clone size, D gene, V gene. The D gene is left open where the match is weak. Part of the rows lack a size; the others show once, few, many or a class for expanded clones.

TGTGCCAGCAGTCCTCAGGAGGGCCCCTATGGCTACACCTTC,CASSPQEGPYGYTF,TRBJ1-2,few,.,TRBV7-2
TGTGCCAGCAGCACAGGGGGTGGCTACGAGCAGTACTTC,CASSTGGGYEQYF,TRBJ2-7,few,TRBD1,TRBV7-9
TGTGCCAGCAGCCCCCTAGCGGGAACGGCAGAGACCCAGTACTTC,CASSPLAGTAETQYF,TRBJ2-5,.,TRBD2,TRBV11-3
TGTGCTAGTGGCCCCTTAGCGGGAGGCACCGGGGAGCTGTTTTTT,CASGPLAGGTGELFF,TRBJ2-2,.,TRBD2,TRBV12-5
TGTGCCAGCAGTGAAAACCAGGGTTCTTACAATGAGCAGTTCTTC,CASSENQGSYNEQFF,TRBJ2-1,.,.,TRBV25-1
TGTGCCAGCAGCCTGAGCGGGGATACGCAGTATTTT,CASSLSGDTQYF,TRBJ2-3,few,.,TRBV27
TGCGCCAGCAGCTTGGGCGGGGACAGTTTGTATCGGACCCAGTACTTC,CASSLGGDSLYRTQYF,TRBJ2-5,.,.,TRBV5-1
TGTGCCAACCCCTACAGTAACAGGGTAACCCAAGAGACCCAGTACTTC,CANPYSNRVTQETQYF,TRBJ2-5,.,.,TRBV28
TGTGCCAGCAGCCGTAGCGGGAGCGGGCAAGAGACCCAGTACTTC,CASSRSGSGQETQYF,TRBJ2-5,.,TRBD2,TRBV2
TGTGCCAGCAGCCTCGGGGGGGTCGGCACTGAAGCTTTCTTT,CASSLGGVGTEAFF,TRBJ1-1,few,.,TRBV5-4
TGTGCCAGCATGACAGGGACGGGATCAGATACGCAGTATTTT,CASMTGTGSDTQYF,TRBJ2-3,.,TRBD1,TRBV28
TGTGCCAGCAGCTTTAGGGCTAGCGGCTCCAATGAGCAGTTCTTC,CASSFRASGSNEQFF,TRBJ2-1,.,TRBD2,TRBV11-2
TGTGCCAGCAGCTTAGACAGATACAATGAGCAGTTCTTC,CASSLDRYNEQFF,TRBJ2-1,.,.,TRBV7-7
TGTGCCAGCAGCTTAGTACAGGACAGCAACTATGGCTACACCTTC,CASSLVQDSNYGYTF,TRBJ1-2,.,.,TRBV7-2
TGTGCCAGCAGCCGAACTTGGACAGGGGATTACGAGCAGTACTTC,CASSRTWTGDYEQYF,TRBJ2-7,few,TRBD1,TRBV7-2
TGTGCCACCAAAAGGAGGATGAGCAATCAGCCCCAGCATTTT,CATKRRMSNQPQHF,TRBJ1-5,few,.,TRBV15
TGCGCCAGCAGTGCTCCCGGGACAGCTTACGAGCAGTACTTC,CASSAPGTAYEQYF,TRBJ2-7,few,TRBD1,TRBV5-1
TGTGCCAGCAGCCCGACGGGGGGTTCTAGCACAGATACGCAGTATTTT,CASSPTGGSSTDTQYF,TRBJ2-3,few,TRBD2,TRBV7-9
TGTGCCAGCAGCTTCAAGGGCAGGGGATACACTGAAGCTTTCTTT,CASSFKGRGYTEAFF,TRBJ1-1,.,.,TRBV7-9
TGTGCCAGCGCAAACGGGCAAATCAGGGAAAACATTCAGTACTTC,CASANGQIRENIQYF,TRBJ2-4,.,.,TRBV27
TGTGCCAGTAGTATTTGGGAGGGCAATCAGCCCCAGCATTTT,CASSIWEGNQPQHF,TRBJ1-5,.,.,TRBV19
TGTGCCAGCAGTTTCCGGGGGTGGGACACTGAAGCTTTCTTT,CASSFRGWDTEAFF,TRBJ1-1,.,.,TRBV27
TGTGCCAGTAGTGGGGGACTAGCAAACACCGGGGAGCTGTTTTTT,CASSGGLANTGELFF,TRBJ2-2,few,TRBD2,TRBV19
TGTGCCAGCAGCGTGGCAGGGGGTGGTGGCTACACCTTC,CASSVAGGGGYTF,TRBJ1-2,.,TRBD1,TRBV9
TGCGCCAGCAGCCTAAGGCTAGCGGGGTACAATGAGCAGTTCTTC,CASSLRLAGYNEQFF,TRBJ2-1,.,TRBD2,TRBV4-1
TGTGCCAGCAGCCAAGCGGGGGGGGTCCCCTACGAGCAGTACTTC,CASSQAGGVPYEQYF,TRBJ2-7,.,TRBD2,TRBV4-2
TGTGCCAGCAGCTTAGTGGGACTAGCGGGAAACAATGAGCAGTTCTTC,CASSLVGLAGNNEQFF,TRBJ2-1,.,TRBD2,TRBV13
TGTGCCAGCAGCTTAGCCGGCGACTCTGGAAAACTGTTTTTT,CASSLAGDSGKLFF,TRBJ1-4,.,.,TRBV11-2
TGTGCCAGCAGCGTTGACACAGGGGTTGAAGCTTTCTTT,CASSVDTGVEAFF,TRBJ1-1,.,TRBD1,TRBV9
TGTGCCAGCAGCCCCCGTAATAGCGGGAGGGATGAGCAGTTCTTC,CASSPRNSGRDEQFF,TRBJ2-1,few,TRBD2,TRBV7-3
TGCGCCAGCAGCCAAGCACCGGGACAGGGAACAGATACGCAGTATTTT,CASSQAPGQGTDTQYF,TRBJ2-3,.,TRBD1,TRBV4-1
TGTGCCAGCAGTTTGTTGGGACTAGCGGGAGGAGAGCAGTTCTTC,CASSLLGLAGGEQFF,TRBJ2-1,few,TRBD2,TRBV27
TGTGCCAGCAGCCGACAGGGGGGCGACGAGCAGTACTTC,CASSRQGGDEQYF,TRBJ2-7,.,TRBD1,TRBV5-6
TGTGCCAGCTCCCCTGGGGAGAATCAGCCCCAGCATTTT,CASSPGENQPQHF,TRBJ1-5,few,.,TRBV18
TGTGCCAGCAGGACGGGACAGGGGGTTGAGAACACTGAAGCTTTCTTT,CASRTGQGVENTEAFF,TRBJ1-1,.,TRBD1,TRBV7-9
TGTGCCTGGAGTGTAGGGCAGGTTGGCGGGCAGCCCCAGCATTTT,CAWSVGQVGGQPQHF,TRBJ1-5,few,.,TRBV30
TGCAGCAGTCGGGAGTTCGGTCGTTACAATGAGCAGTTCTTC,CSSREFGRYNEQFF,TRBJ2-1,many,.,TRBV29-1
TGCAGCGTTGAATACAGGGCTTTTTCCTACGAGCAGTACTTC,CSVEYRAFSYEQYF,TRBJ2-7,.,.,TRBV29-1
TGTGCCAGCAGCCCCGGGACAGGGGTCCTAGATACGCAGTATTTT,CASSPGTGVLDTQYF,TRBJ2-3,.,TRBD1,TRBV11-2
TGTGCCAGCAGCTCCATCCACCAAGAGACCCAGTACTTC,CASSSIHQETQYF,TRBJ2-5,.,.,TRBV7-2
TGTGCCAGCAGCCCATGGACTAGCGGGATTAAAGAGACCCAGTACTTC,CASSPWTSGIKETQYF,TRBJ2-5,.,TRBD2,TRBV7-2
TGCGCCAGCAGCCAAGTGGTGCAGGCAGGAAACACCATATATTTT,CASSQVVQAGNTIYF,TRBJ1-3,.,.,TRBV4-3
TGTGCCAGTAGTAAGAGCGGGCGAAGCAATGAGCAGTTCTTC,CASSKSGRSNEQFF,TRBJ2-1,few,.,TRBV19
TGTGCCAGCTCACTTTTCGCGGGGACAGGGGATACGAACACTGAAGCTTTCTTT,CASSLFAGTGDTNTEAFF,TRBJ1-1,few,TRBD1,TRBV18
TGTGCCACTTACAGGGGAACTGAAGCTTTCTTT,CATYRGTEAFF,TRBJ1-1,few,TRBD1,TRBV15
TGTGCCAGCAGCCCCGACAGGGGGAATGAAAAACTGTTTTTT,CASSPDRGNEKLFF,TRBJ1-4,few,TRBD1,TRBV2
TGTGCCAGCAATTCCTGGACTAGCGGAAACACCGGGGAGCTGTTTTTT,CASNSWTSGNTGELFF,TRBJ2-2,.,TRBD2,TRBV9
TGTGCCAGCAGCTTGCTGGCGGCTAGCACAGATACGCAGTATTTT,CASSLLAASTDTQYF,TRBJ2-3,.,.,TRBV5-4
TGTGCCAGCAGCTTGGACCAGGGACTAAATGAAAAACTGTTTTTT,CASSLDQGLNEKLFF,TRBJ1-4,few,.,TRBV5-4
TGTGCTGTGGGAGAAAACTATGGCTACACCTTC,CAVGENYGYTF,TRBJ1-2,few,.,TRBV28